A single sample is the source of the 12 T cell receptor beta chains below, sequenced in a study of cytomegalovirus exposure and HLA in healthy donors. 13 Jbeta primers and 60 Vbeta primers were used for the PCR. Clones were sequenced by immunoSEQ multiplex PCR, and TCRdb holds only the in-frame ones, with some missing. The sample lists under 130,000 clones, around three quarters occurring once. The sequenced sample was PBMCs. The receptor source for this set is a woman aged 18 to 35 in good health and CMV-seropositive.

The genes are TRBV30 and TRBJ2-7; TRBD2 is a possible D gene (6 bases). Trimming removed 7 bases from V and 1 base from J, with 14 bases in between. CDR1 and CDR2 from the germline V gene are GTSNPN and SVGIG (reference sequence). The CDR3 covers 13 residues. CDR3 region: CASLDYSSYEQYF. CDR3 nucleotide sequence: TGTGCCTCTCTGGACTATTCTTCCTACGAGCAGTACTTC.

The CDR3: CASRAAGDPQPQHF. DNA for the CDR3: TGTGCCAGCAGGGCGGCGGGGGACCCTCAGCCCCAGCATTTT. The chain has TRBV6-1 and TRBJ1-5; possible D gene TRBD1, 5 bases. V gave up 6 bases and J gave up 6 bases, with 15 bases separating them. The CDR3 length is 14 residues. Germline V CDR1 and CDR2: MNHNS, SASEGT.

This clone was recorded a few times. V and J are TRBV9 and TRBJ2-7; TRBD1 matches 7 bases. Germline V gene data show CDR1 as SGDLS and CDR2 as YYNGEE. V trimming: 4 bases; J trimming: 2 bases; junction bases outside the gene matches: 9. This CDR3 has 15 amino acids. The CDR3 sequence: CASSSGTVKPYEQYF. CDR3 sequence (DNA): TGTGCCAGCAGCTCAGGGACAGTTAAACCCTACGAGCAGTACTTC.

V usage is TRBV9 and J usage is TRBJ1-4, with D perhaps TRBD1 (6 bases). With 5 bases removed from V and 7 bases from J, the gap between germline ends came to 15 bases. CDR1 and CDR2 from the germline V gene are SGDLS and YYNGEE. CDR3 size: 14 residues. The CDR3 DNA sequence: TGTGCCAGCAGAGCAGGGGTATTAGGTGAAAAACTGTTTTTT. This codes for CASRAGVLGEKLFF.

The chain combines TRBV7-3 with TRBJ1-1; 9 bases map to TRBD1. The CDR3 spans 14 residues. V was clipped by 4 bases and J by 6 bases; unmatched bases: 6. From germline, CDR1 is SGHTA and CDR2 FQGTGA. The CDR3 nucleotides read TGTGCCAGCAGCTCCGACAGGGGGAAGGCTGAAGCTTTCTTT. Translation: CASSSDRGKAEAFF.

This rearrangement joins TRBV18 to TRBJ1-2; D is uncertain. Germline CDR1 is KGHSH and CDR2 is LQKENI. V lost 3 bases, J lost 3 bases, and 5 bases lay in between. CDR3 length: 12 residues. CDR3 residues: CASSPRDYGYTF. In DNA, the CDR3 is TGTGCCAGCTCACCTCGGGACTATGGCTACACCTTC.

This clone was observed a single time. The chain uses TRBV5-1 and TRBJ2-5, with TRBD2 matching 11 bases. The germline CDR1 and CDR2 sequences are SGHRS and YFSETQ. The CDR3 contains 18 residues. V gave up 0 bases and J gave up 3 bases; unmatched junction bases: 10. The chain's CDR3 is CASSLGLTSGGAEETQYF. DNA of the CDR3: TGCGCCAGCAGCTTGGGGCTCACTAGCGGGGGTGCGGAAGAGACCCAGTACTTC.

CDR3 region: CASSYSPTSGSLWQFF. CDR3 DNA sequence: TGTGCCAGCAGTTACTCCCCGACTAGCGGGAGTTTGTGGCAGTTCTTC. The J gene is TRBJ2-1, the V gene TRBV6-5; TRBD2 matches at 12 bases. Germline V gene data show CDR1 as MNHEY and CDR2 as SVGAGI. Trimming cost V 0 bases and J 12 bases; bases outside gene matches: 9. CDR3 length: 16 residues.

The sample holds one count of this clone. This rearrangement joins TRBV5-4 to TRBJ2-7; D ambiguous. The CDR3 has 13 residues. Germline V CDR1 and CDR2: SGHNT, YYREEE (reference sequence). The V end lost 0 bases, the J end lost 1 base, and 5 bases lay between the germline ends. CDR3 DNA sequence: TGTGCCAGCAGCTTGGACTTTTCCTACGAGCAGTACTTC. Amino acid sequence: CASSLDFSYEQYF.

This clone occurred once. CDR3 in amino acids: CASKAGTENIQYF. For the CDR3, the DNA is TGTGCCAGTAAGGCCGGGACAGAAAACATTCAGTACTTC. This rearrangement joins TRBV19 to TRBJ2-4, with 7 bases identical to TRBD1. The CDR3 consists of 13 residues. Unmatched junction bases numbered 5, after V lost 7 bases and J lost 5 bases. Per the germline V gene, CDR1 is LNHDA and CDR2 is SQIVND (reference sequence).

This clone was counted only a few times. This sequence joins TRBV7-2 and TRBJ2-1; maybe TRBD1 (5 bases). CDR1 SGHTA and CDR2 FQGNSA come from the germline V gene. CDR3 length: 16 amino acids. The V end was cut by 1 base, the J end by 6 bases, with 16 bases between. The CDR3 coding sequence is TGTGCCAGCAGCTTAGAGGGTAGGGGTATACCCAATGAGCAGTTCTTC. Protein sequence: CASSLEGRGIPNEQFF.

The DNA of the CDR3 is TGTGCCATCAGTGGGGACAGGGGACAAGAGACCCAGTACTTC. It yields the protein CAISGDRGQETQYF. The chain uses TRBV10-3 and TRBJ2-5, with 10 bases that match TRBD1. This CDR3 has 14 amino acids. The junction had 1 base not matched to a gene; V was cut back by 4 bases and J by 2 bases. The germline V gene encodes CDR1 ENHRY and CDR2 SYGVKD.